This T cell receptor (beta chain) was recorded in a study of early T cells in non-severe SARS-CoV-2 infection. Study details: Chains were not paired, and sequencing was done on bulk RNA from unsorted whole blood.

On this clonotype: No antigen is known for it.

CDR3 length: 13 amino acids. V lost 11 bases and J 5 bases, leaving 15 bases between the germline ends. Germline V lookup: CDR1 MNHEY, CDR2 SMNVEV (reference sequence). The study, taken as a whole, reports: The study's VDJdb matching favored anti-spike CD8 responses and missed private and CD4 specificities.

Individual cDNA molecules carried attached unique molecular identifiers. TCRdb reprocessed the 5' RACE reads via MiXCR and lists one record per CDR3 protein. The repertoire includes 60,000 or so distinct CDR3 sequences, around 8.6% of them detected once, and more than 3% sits in the top ten. This clonotype originated in an adult who was a healthcare worker with PCR-confirmed SARS-CoV-2 infection or an uninfected control (not recorded which). The sequencing used whole blood, collected at baseline. The chain combines TRBV27 with TRBJ2-2, with a tentative D call TRBD1 (6 bases). Here the CDR3 DNA reads TGTGCCGTAATCCGGACAGTAACCGGGGAGCTGTTTTTT. It translates to CAVIRTVTGELFF.